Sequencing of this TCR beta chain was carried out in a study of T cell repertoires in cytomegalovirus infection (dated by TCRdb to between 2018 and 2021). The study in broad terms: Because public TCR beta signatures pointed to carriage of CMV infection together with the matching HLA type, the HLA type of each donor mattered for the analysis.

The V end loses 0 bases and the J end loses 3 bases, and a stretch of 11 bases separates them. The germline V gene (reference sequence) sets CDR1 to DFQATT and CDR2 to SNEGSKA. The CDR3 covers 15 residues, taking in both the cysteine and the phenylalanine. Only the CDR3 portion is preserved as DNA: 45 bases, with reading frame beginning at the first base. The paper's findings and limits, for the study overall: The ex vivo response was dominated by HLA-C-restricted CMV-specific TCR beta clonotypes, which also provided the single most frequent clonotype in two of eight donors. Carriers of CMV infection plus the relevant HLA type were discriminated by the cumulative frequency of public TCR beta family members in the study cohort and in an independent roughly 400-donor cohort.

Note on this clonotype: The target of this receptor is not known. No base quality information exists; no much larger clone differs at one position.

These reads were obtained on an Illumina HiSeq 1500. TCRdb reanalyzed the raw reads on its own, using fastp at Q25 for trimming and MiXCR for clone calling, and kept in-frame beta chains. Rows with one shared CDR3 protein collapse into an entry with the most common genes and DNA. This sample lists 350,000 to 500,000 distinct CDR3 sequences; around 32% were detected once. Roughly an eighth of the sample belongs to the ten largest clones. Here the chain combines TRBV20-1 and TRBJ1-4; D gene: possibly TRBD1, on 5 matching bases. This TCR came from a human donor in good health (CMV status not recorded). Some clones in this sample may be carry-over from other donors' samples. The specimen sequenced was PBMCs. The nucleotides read TGCAGTGCTAGAGACGACAGAAAGCCTAATGAAAAACTGTTTTTT. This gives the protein CSARDDRKPNEKLFF.